This TCR beta chain was captured in a study of identical twins listed by TCRdb under 2016. Looking at the study overall: To test whether fetal clonotypes persist, the study used deep sequencing on TCR alpha and beta repertoires from monozygotic twins, unrelated adults of various ages, and cord blood. To rule out contamination, replicate twin experiments were performed at different times with different library preparation protocols. Results the study describes overall, beyond this receptor: Zero-insertion analyses could be partly confounded by invariant T cells such as MAIT and iNKT, though diverse VJ usage argued against such confounding for most clonotypes. Abundant cord blood beta clonotypes carried fewer insertions; young adult naive repertoires showed a weaker similar trend, while memory repertoires showed none. Conclusions relied on cross-sectional statistical analysis, since the same donors could not be followed over many years. Out-of-frame TCR alpha sequences shared between twins showed an excess of low generation-probability sequences compared with coincidental sharing between unrelated individuals. The excess sharing between twins in beta out-of-frame sequences was weaker because fewer shared sequences reduced the signal-to-noise ratio. In monozygotic twins, out-of-frame TCR alpha sharing was systematically underestimated by recombination models, although the models agreed with sharing between unrelated individuals.

Every donor was a healthy Caucasian. Three unrelated non-twin adults were additionally sequenced: a male aged 18 to 29, a male aged 50 to 60 and a female aged 50 to 60. Miltenyi CD45RO+ enrichment and human naive T-cell isolation kits were used to isolate memory (CD45RO+) and naive T cells from PBMC. Its CDR3 holds 16 amino acids, cysteine through phenylalanine. Kept here is only the CDR3 DNA, which spans 48 bases and is read in frame from base 1. After removal of 6 bases from V and 1 base from J, the junction retains 10 bases not matched to a gene. CDR1 and CDR2 (MNHEY, SVGEGT) derive from the germline V gene. On this clonotype itself: Its antigen is currently not known. Base qualities were left out, and no much larger clone turns up one base away.

Libraries came from 5' RACE. Sequencing was performed on an Illumina HiSeq 2000. Template switching introduced a universal primer binding site; the final cDNA contained a unique molecular identifier, enabling accurate counting of TCR cDNA molecules. Specific primers in the conserved constant-segment region were used to synthesize first-strand cDNA for the TCR alpha and beta chains. To control for contamination, every cDNA library was double barcoded, receiving both a SMART-Mk sample barcode and Illumina barcodes. TruSeq adapter sequences, together with Illumina sample barcodes, were added in two successive PCR steps. The Illumina HiSeq platform was used with custom primers to sequence TCR alpha and beta cDNA libraries. Regarding the original processing steps: Raw reads were processed with MiGEC to extract unique molecular identifiers, and MiXCR was used to determine CDR3 positions. Recombination models were inferred per individual with the repgenHMM and IGoR tools using an EM algorithm. Shared clonotype analysis was performed with the tcR package in R, normalizing sharing by the product of cloneset sizes. To study raw recombination without the effects of thymic and clonal selection, out-of-frame nonproductive sequences were analyzed. In-frame beta chains were kept once TCRdb had trimmed the public reads at Q25 with fastp and called clones with MiXCR. Entries that share a CDR3 protein sequence are merged under the most common genes and DNA. These V and J calls derive from TCRdb rather than the authors' analysis. This sample has approximately 670,000 distinct CDR3 sequences in its table, and around 5.7% of those were observed once. The top ten clones comprise roughly 1.6% of the sample.

This sequence was found in a young man in good health. This chain joins TRBV6-2 or TRBV6-3 to TRBJ2-7; TRBD1 aligns with 9 central bases. The material sequenced was naive T cells sorted from blood. This specimen's cell subset or site label, interpreted: cells isolated with a human naive T-cell isolation kit. The CDR3 region reads CASSSRTGGLSYEQYF. The DNA is TGTGCCAGCAGCTCCCGAACAGGGGGCCTATCCTACGAGCAGTACTTC.